This T cell receptor (beta chain) was captured by sequencing in a study of human T cells and chemical hapten exposure. The study, taken as a whole, reports: Relative to control repertoires, expanded TCRs gave rise to significantly more large CDR3 similarity clusters.

Turning to this clonotype: Its antigen remains unknown.

The CDR3 has 16 amino acids. V was pared by 3 bases and J by 2 bases, with 5 bases of the junction left unmatched. The V gene's germline CDR1 is SQVTM and CDR2 ANQGSEA. TCRdb reprocessed the RACE reads with MiXCR, giving one entry per CDR3 protein. The table includes roughly 100,000 distinct CDR3 sequences, 30% to 35% detected once. The sample's time point: patch test 3, about 24 weeks after DPC sensitization. Treatment defined: therapeutic diphenylcyclopropenone sensitization with weekly scalp DPC. This clonotype originated in a man between 35 and 55 years old with alopecia areata. Some clones in this sample may be carry-over from other donors' samples. The sample here was whole blood, taken in connection with sensitization to the hapten diphenylcyclopropenone (DPC). This chain links TRBV29-1 with TRBJ2-6; TRBD1 agrees at 9 bases. CDR3 bases: TGCAGCGTTGACAGCGGACAGGGGACTGGGGCCAACGTCCTGACTTTC. It is translated as CSVDSGQGTGANVLTF.